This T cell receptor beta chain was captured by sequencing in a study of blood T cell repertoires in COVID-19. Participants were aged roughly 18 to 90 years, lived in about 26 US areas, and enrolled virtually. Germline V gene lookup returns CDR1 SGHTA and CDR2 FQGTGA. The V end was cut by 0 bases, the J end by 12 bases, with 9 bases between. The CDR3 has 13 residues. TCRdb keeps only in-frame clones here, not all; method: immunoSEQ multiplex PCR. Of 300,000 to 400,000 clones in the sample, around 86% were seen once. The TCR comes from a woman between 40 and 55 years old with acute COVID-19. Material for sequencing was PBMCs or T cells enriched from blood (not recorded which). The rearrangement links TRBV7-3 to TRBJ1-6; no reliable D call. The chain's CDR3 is CASSLTRGRPLHF. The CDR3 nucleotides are TGTGCCAGCAGCTTAACGAGAGGGAGACCCCTCCACTTT.